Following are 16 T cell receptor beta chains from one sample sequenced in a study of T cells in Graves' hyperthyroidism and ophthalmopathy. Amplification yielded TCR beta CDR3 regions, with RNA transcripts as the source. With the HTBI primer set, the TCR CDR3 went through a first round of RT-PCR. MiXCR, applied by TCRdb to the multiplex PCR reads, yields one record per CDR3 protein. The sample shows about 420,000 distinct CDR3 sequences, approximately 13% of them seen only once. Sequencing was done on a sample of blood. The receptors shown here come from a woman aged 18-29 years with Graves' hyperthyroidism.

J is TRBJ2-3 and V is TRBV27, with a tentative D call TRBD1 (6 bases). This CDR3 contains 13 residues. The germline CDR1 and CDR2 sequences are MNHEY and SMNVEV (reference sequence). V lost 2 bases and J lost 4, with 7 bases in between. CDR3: CASSLEGADTQYF. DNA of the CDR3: TGTGCCAGCAGTTTAGAGGGGGCAGATACGCAGTATTTT.

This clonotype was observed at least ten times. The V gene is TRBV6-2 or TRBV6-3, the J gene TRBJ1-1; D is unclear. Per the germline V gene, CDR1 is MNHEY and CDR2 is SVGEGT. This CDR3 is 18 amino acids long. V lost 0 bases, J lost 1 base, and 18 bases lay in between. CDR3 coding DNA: TGTGCCAGCAGTTACTCAATAGGATCCGGCCTTGCGAACACTGAAGCTTTCTTT. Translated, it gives CASSYSIGSGLANTEAFF.

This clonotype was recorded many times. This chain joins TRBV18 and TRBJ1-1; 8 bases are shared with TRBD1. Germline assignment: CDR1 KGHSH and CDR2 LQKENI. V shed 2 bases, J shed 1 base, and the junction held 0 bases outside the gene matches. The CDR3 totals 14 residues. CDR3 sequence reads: CASSPGQGNTEAFF. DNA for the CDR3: TGTGCCAGCTCACCAGGACAGGGGAACACTGAAGCTTTCTTT.

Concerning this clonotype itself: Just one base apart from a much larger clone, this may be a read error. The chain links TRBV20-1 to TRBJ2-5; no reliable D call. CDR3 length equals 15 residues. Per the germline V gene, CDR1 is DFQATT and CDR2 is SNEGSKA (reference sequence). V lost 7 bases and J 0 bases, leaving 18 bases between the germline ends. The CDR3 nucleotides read TGCAGTGTTAGGTCCGATACCACTAACCAAGAGACCCAGTACTTC. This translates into CSVRSDTTNQETQYF.

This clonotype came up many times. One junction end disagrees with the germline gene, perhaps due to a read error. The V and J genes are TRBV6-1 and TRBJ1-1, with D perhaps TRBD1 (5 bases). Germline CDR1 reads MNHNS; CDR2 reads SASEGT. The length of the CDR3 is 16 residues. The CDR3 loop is CASSYTTGAVNTGAFF. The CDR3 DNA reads TGTGCCAGCAGTTACACCACCGGGGCGGTGAACACTGGAGCTTTCTTT.

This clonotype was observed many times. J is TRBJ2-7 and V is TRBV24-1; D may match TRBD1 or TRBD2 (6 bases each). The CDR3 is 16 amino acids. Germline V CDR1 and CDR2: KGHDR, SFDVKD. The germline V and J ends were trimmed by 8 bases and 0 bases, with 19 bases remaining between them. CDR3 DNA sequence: TGTGCCACCAATCCTTGGAGGGGGACAAGCTCCTACGAGCAGTACTTC. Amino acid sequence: CATNPWRGTSSYEQYF.

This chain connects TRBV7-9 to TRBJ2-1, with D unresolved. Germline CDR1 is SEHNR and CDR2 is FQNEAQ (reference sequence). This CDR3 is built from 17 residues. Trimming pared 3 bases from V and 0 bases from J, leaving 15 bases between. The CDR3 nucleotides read TGTGCCAGCAGCTTTGTCCAGAGTCTCAGCTCCTACAATGAGCAGTTCTTC. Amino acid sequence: CASSFVQSLSSYNEQFF.

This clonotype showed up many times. The CDR3 is CASSPRRPDRNYGYTF. In nucleotides, the CDR3 is TGCGCCAGCAGTCCACGCCGACCTGACAGGAACTATGGCTACACCTTC. V is TRBV5-1 and J is TRBJ1-2; weak D call: TRBD1 (6 bases). Trimming stripped 5 bases from V and 2 bases from J, with 19 bases between. This CDR3 is 16 amino acids long. Germline CDR1 is SGHRS and CDR2 is YFSETQ.

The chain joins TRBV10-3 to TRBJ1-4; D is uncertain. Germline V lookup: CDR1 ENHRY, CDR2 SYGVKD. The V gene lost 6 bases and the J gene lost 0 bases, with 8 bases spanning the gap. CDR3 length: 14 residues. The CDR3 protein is CAIRRDTTNEKLFF. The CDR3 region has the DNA TGTGCCATCAGGCGAGATACAACTAATGAAAAACTGTTTTTT.

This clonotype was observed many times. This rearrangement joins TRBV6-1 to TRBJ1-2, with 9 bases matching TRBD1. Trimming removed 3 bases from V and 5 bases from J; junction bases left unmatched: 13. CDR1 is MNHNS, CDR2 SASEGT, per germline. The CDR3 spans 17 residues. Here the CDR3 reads CASSEIDRGINGYGYTF. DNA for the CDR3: TGTGCCAGCAGTGAGATAGACAGGGGGATTAACGGGTATGGCTACACCTTC.

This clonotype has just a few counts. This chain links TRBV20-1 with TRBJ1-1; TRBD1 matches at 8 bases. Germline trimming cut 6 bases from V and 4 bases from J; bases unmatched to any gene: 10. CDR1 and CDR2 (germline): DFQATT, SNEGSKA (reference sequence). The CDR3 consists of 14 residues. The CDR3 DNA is TGCAGTGCGCGGCCCGGGACAGGACGCACTGAAGCTTTCTTT. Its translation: CSARPGTGRTEAFF.

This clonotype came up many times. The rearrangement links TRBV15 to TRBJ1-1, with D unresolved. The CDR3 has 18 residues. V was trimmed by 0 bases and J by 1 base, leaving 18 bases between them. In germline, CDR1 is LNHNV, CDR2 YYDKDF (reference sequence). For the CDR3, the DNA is TGTGCCACCAGCAGAGAGGCGACGACACCTAATTCGAACACTGAAGCTTTCTTT. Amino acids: CATSREATTPNSNTEAFF. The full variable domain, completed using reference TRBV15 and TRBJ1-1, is DAMVIQNPRYQVTQFGKPVTLSCSQTLNHNVMYWYQQKSSQAPKLLFHYYDKDFNNEADTPDNFQSRRPNTSFCFLDIRSPGLGDTAMYLCATSREATTPNSNTEAFFGQGTRLTVV.

The CDR3 loop is CASSSTSGIEEQYF. DNA for the CDR3: TGTGCCAGCAGCTCGACTAGCGGGATAGAAGAGCAGTACTTC. The chain uses TRBV7-9 and TRBJ2-7; 11 bases are a match to TRBD2. CDR3 length: 14 residues. The junction had 6 bases not matched to a gene; V was cut back by 4 bases and J by 7 bases. The V gene's germline CDR1 is SEHNR and CDR2 FQNEAQ (reference sequence).

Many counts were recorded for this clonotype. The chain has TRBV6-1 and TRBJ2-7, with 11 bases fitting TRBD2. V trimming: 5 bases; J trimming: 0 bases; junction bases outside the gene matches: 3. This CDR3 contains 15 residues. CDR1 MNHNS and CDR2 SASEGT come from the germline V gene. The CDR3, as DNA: TGTGCCAGCAGTACGACTAGCGGGATCTCCTACGAGCAGTACTTC. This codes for CASSTTSGISYEQYF.

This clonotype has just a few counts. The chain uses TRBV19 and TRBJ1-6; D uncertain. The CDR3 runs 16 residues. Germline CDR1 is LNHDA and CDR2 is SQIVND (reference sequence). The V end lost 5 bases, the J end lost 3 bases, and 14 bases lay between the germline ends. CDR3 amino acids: CASSEKDANYNSPLHF. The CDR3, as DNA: TGTGCCAGTAGTGAAAAAGACGCCAACTATAATTCACCCCTCCACTTT.

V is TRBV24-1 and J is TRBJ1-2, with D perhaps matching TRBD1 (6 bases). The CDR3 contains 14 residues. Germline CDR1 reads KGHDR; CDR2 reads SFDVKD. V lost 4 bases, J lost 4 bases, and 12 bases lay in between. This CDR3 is CATSDTGTSYGYTF. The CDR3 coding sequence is TGTGCCACCAGTGACACCGGGACATCCTATGGCTACACCTTC.